Below are 16 T cell receptor beta chains sequenced from a single sample in a study of OX40 agonist ivuxolimab in advanced cancers. Generated by immunoSEQ multiplex PCR, the TCRdb table keeps only in-frame clones and is missing some. This sample has about 120,000 clones; roughly nine tenths occur once, and the top ten carry about 0.55%. The material was CD4+ or CD8+ T cells sorted from blood, obtained in a trial of the OX40 agonist ivuxolimab. These receptor sequences come from an adult with an advanced solid tumor such as melanoma, head and neck, liver or kidney cancer.

The V gene is TRBV30, the J gene TRBJ1-4, with D unclear. V lost 7 bases and J 8 bases, leaving 17 bases between the germline ends. Germline CDR1 reads GTSNPN; CDR2 reads SVGIG (reference sequence). The CDR3 extends over 13 amino acids. CDR3 loop: CASKTVGSEKLFF. The CDR3, as DNA: TGTGCCTCTAAAACGGTCGGGAGCGAAAAACTGTTTTTT.

V usage is TRBV28 and J usage is TRBJ1-6, with D possibly TRBD1 on 6 matching bases. Per germline, CDR1 MDHEN and CDR2 SYDVKM. Trimming pared 4 bases from V and 7 bases from J, leaving 17 bases between. The length of the CDR3 is 16 residues. The CDR3 is CASSSSGQDLNSPLHF. In DNA, the CDR3 is TGTGCCAGCAGTTCCTCGGGACAAGACCTAAATTCACCCCTCCACTTT.

The V and J genes are TRBV18 and TRBJ2-7, with a tentative D call TRBD1 (5 bases). Trimming left V 5 bases short and J 3 bases short, with 14 bases between. The CDR3 sequence is 14 residues long. CDR1 and CDR2 (germline): KGHSH, LQKENI. The CDR3 here is CASSARRVLYEQYF. CDR3 nucleotide sequence: TGTGCCAGCTCAGCACGCAGGGTCCTCTACGAGCAGTACTTC. Combining the CDR3 with reference TRBV18 and TRBJ2-7 gives the whole variable domain NAGVMQNPRHLVRRRGQEARLRCSPMKGHSHVYWYRQLPEEGLKFMVYLQKENIIDESGMPKERFSAEFPKEGPSILRIQQVVRGDSAAYFCASSARRVLYEQYFGPGTRLTVT.

The J gene is TRBJ2-3, the V gene TRBV2, with a weak D call TRBD2 (5 bases). The CDR3 has 13 amino acids. V lost 4 bases and J 4 bases, leaving 9 bases between the germline ends. Germline assignment: CDR1 SNHLY and CDR2 FYNNEI. The CDR3, as DNA: TGTGCCAGCAGTGGCGGGTGGCCAGATACGCAGTATTTT. Its protein product is CASSGGWPDTQYF.

This chain uses TRBV14 with TRBJ2-2, with 9 bases aligning to TRBD1. Germline-derived CDR1 and CDR2 are SGHDN and FVKESK. Trimming cost V 6 bases and J 3 bases; bases outside gene matches: 5. The CDR3 has 15 amino acids. CDR3 residues: CASSLRDRDTGELFF. CDR3 in DNA: TGTGCCAGCAGTCTCCGGGACAGGGACACCGGGGAGCTGTTTTTT.

The rearrangement joins TRBV2 to TRBJ1-1; 8 bases map to TRBD1. CDR1 SNHLY and CDR2 FYNNEI come from the germline V gene. The CDR3 spans 14 residues. V lost 5 bases to trimming and J lost 4 bases; unmatched junction nucleotides: 6. The CDR3, as DNA: TGTGCCAGCAGTTTCCAGGGGGCGAGCACTGAAGCTTTCTTT. Translating gives CASSFQGASTEAFF.

The rearrangement links TRBV9 to TRBJ2-3, with 7 bases matching TRBD1. Germline assignment: CDR1 SGDLS and CDR2 YYNGEE. This CDR3 comprises 15 residues. Unmatched junction bases numbered 6, after V lost 2 bases and J lost 3 bases. This CDR3 reads CASSVGQQRTDTQYF. CDR3 nucleotides: TGTGCCAGCAGCGTGGGACAGCAAAGAACAGATACGCAGTATTTT. The variable domain in full, with the rest retrieved from reference TRBV9 and TRBJ2-3, is DSGVTQTPKHLITATGQRVTLRCSPRSGDLSVYWYQQSLDQGLQFLIQYYNGEERAKGNILERFSAQQFPDLHSELNLSSLELGDSALYFCASSVGQQRTDTQYFGPGTRLTVL.

Written as DNA, the CDR3 is TGTGCCAGCAGTCAGACAGGGCATGGCACTGAAGCTTTCTTT. Translated: CASSQTGHGTEAFF. The chain links TRBV6-1 to TRBJ1-1; the match to TRBD1 covers 7 bases. The V segment lost 5 bases and the J segment 4 bases; nucleotides outside the gene matches: 7. This CDR3 comprises 14 residues. Germline loops: CDR1 MNHNS, CDR2 SASEGT.

In DNA, the CDR3 is TGTGCCAGCAGCCCAGGACAGGGTAGCGGCTACACCTTC. Protein sequence: CASSPGQGSGYTF. The genes are TRBV4-2 and TRBJ1-2; the match to TRBD1 covers 8 bases. Germline assignment: CDR1 LGHNA and CDR2 YNFKEQ. The length of the CDR3 is 13 residues. The V and J ends lost 4 bases and 8 bases, in that order; junction bases with no gene match: 6.

This chain uses TRBV9 with TRBJ1-3; D unclear. CDR1 SGDLS and CDR2 YYNGEE come from the germline V gene. The CDR3 totals 15 residues. Trimming left V 1 base short and J 0 bases short, with 8 bases between. CDR3 in amino acids: CASSVRYSSGNTIYF. CDR3 DNA sequence: TGTGCCAGCAGCGTAAGGTACAGCTCTGGAAACACCATATATTTT.

This chain connects TRBV10-3 to TRBJ2-7; D is unclear. There are 12 residues in the CDR3. Germline-derived CDR1 and CDR2 are ENHRY and SYGVKD. Between the trimmed V and J ends, which lost 3 bases and 3 bases, there was a span of 6 bases. CDR3 sequence (DNA): TGTGCCATCAGTGACCTGTTCTACGAGCAGTACTTC. This translates into CAISDLFYEQYF.

This clone was picked up one time. The chain has TRBV7-9 and TRBJ2-5; 11 bases are shared with TRBD2. CDR3 length equals 14 residues. CDR1 is SEHNR, CDR2 FQNEAQ, per germline (reference sequence). V was clipped by 4 bases and J by 4 bases; unmatched bases: 2. CDR3 region: CASSSGLAGETQYF. The CDR3 DNA is TGTGCCAGCAGCTCCGGACTAGCGGGAGAGACCCAGTACTTC. Combining the CDR3 with reference TRBV7-9 and TRBJ2-5 gives the whole variable domain DTGVSQNPRHKITKRGQNVTFRCDPISEHNRLYWYRQTLGQGPEFLTYFQNEAQLEKSRLLSDRFSAERPKGSFSTLEIQRTEQGDSAMYLCASSSGLAGETQYFGPGTRLLVL.

V gene TRBV7-2 combines with J gene TRBJ1-2, with D possibly TRBD1 on 5 matching bases. Germline-derived CDR1 and CDR2 are SGHTA and FQGNSA. This CDR3 contains 15 residues. The germline V and J ends were trimmed by 5 bases and 0 bases, with 13 bases remaining between them. For the CDR3, the DNA is TGTGCCAGCAGCCCCACCCCACAGGCTAACTATGGCTACACCTTC. Translating it yields CASSPTPQANYGYTF.

The chain recombines TRBV28 with TRBJ2-7, with D hard to call. Between the trimmed V and J ends, which lost 2 bases and 4 bases, there was a span of 9 bases. Germline CDR1 MDHEN, CDR2 SYDVKM. This CDR3 has 13 amino acids. This CDR3 reads CASSLNGLYEQYF. The CDR3 region has the DNA TGTGCCAGCAGTTTAAATGGCCTTTACGAGCAGTACTTC. The variable domain in full, completed from reference TRBV28 and TRBJ2-7, reads DVKVTQSSRYLVKRTGEKVFLECVQDMDHENMFWYRQDPGLGLRLIYFSYDVKMKEKGDIPEGYSVSREKKERFSLILESASTNQTSMYLCASSLNGLYEQYFGPGTRLTVT.

The CDR3 loop is CASSFFSQGPQALYGYTF. Here the CDR3 DNA reads TGTGCCAGCAGCTTCTTTTCTCAGGGCCCGCAGGCTCTCTATGGCTACACCTTC. V and J are TRBV5-6 and TRBJ1-2, with D possibly TRBD1 on 5 matching bases. Germline loops: CDR1 SGHDT, CDR2 YYEEEE. There are 18 residues in the CDR3. V lost 2 bases, J lost 4 bases, and 24 bases lay in between.

This rearrangement joins TRBV7-3 to TRBJ2-3, with 15 bases matching TRBD2. The germline gives CDR1 SGHTA, CDR2 FQGTGA. The junction had 3 bases not matched to a gene; V was cut back by 5 bases and J by 3 bases. The CDR3 spans 16 residues. CDR3 nucleotide sequence: TGTGCCAGCAGCAAGGGACTAGCGGGGGGAACAGATACGCAGTATTTT. Residues: CASSKGLAGGTDTQYF.